This T cell receptor beta chain was sequenced during a study of early T cells in non-severe SARS-CoV-2 infection. With V trimmed by 4 bases and J by 3 bases, 5 bases remained unmatched. Germline CDR1 and CDR2: SGHTA and FQGNSA. This CDR3 has 14 amino acids. MiXCR, run by TCRdb on the 5' RACE reads, gives a single entry per CDR3 protein. The table records around 50,000 distinct CDR3 sequences, over 10% of them present only once. The chain joins TRBV7-2 to TRBJ2-5; 7 nucleotides line up with TRBD1. Sequencing was performed on whole blood. The clonotype comes from an adult who was a healthcare worker with PCR-confirmed SARS-CoV-2 infection or an uninfected control (not recorded which). The CDR3 nucleotides read TGTGCCAGCAGCTCCCAGGGGGAGAAAGAGACCCAGTACTTC. Its protein product is CASSSQGEKETQYF.